This note documents a single T cell receptor beta chain sequence. This record comes from a study of blood T cell repertoires in COVID-19. Study-level information: The study drew acute and convalescent COVID-19 samples from the United States, Italy and Spain. In each case, the material was cDNA or gDNA derived from T cells, B-cell-depleted T cells, or PBMCs.

Sequencing used immunoSEQ multiplex PCR; TCRdb keeps in-frame clones, though not all of them. The sample carries approximately 77,000 clones, around 88% recorded once. The CDR3 totals 16 residues. The germline CDR1 and CDR2 sequences are SEHNR and FQNEAQ (reference sequence). After removal of 3 bases from V and 7 bases from J, the junction contained 6 bases not matched to a gene. The sequenced sample was peripheral blood. This chain joins TRBV7-9 and TRBJ2-5; 15 positions agree with TRBD2. This receptor was identified in a woman of 80 years or more with acute or convalescent COVID-19. The CDR3 coding sequence is TGTGCCAGCAGCTTCGGGACTAGCGGGGGGCCCGGGACCCAGTACTTC. Protein sequence: CASSFGTSGGPGTQYF.